The 21 T cell receptor beta chains listed next were all sequenced from one sample in a study of T cell clonality in common variable immunodeficiency (dated by TCRdb to about 2015). Their cognate antigens are unknown. The paper's findings and limits, for the study overall: Reportedly, TCRbeta sequences from CVID had fewer deletions and N-nucleotide insertions, and highly modified clones with 13 or more V deletions were absent from CVID.

Library preparation used the immunoSEQ multiplex PCR assay. In TCRdb, the immuneACCESS table is reduced to in-frame sequences with V and J assigned. These tables do not hold every clone; where another copy was compared, an unresolved V gene accounts for under half, and the others remain unexplained. The sample counts around 28,000 clones, each observed more than once. The ten largest account for 29% of the sample. The sample consisted of peripheral blood mononuclear cells. These receptor sequences come from a human donor with common variable immunodeficiency.

This clone occurred many times. The read ends 3 residues early relative to the CDR3; the germline J gene fills the gap. The V gene is TRBV18, the J gene TRBJ1-4; no clear D gene. CDR3 length: 17 amino acids. V was clipped by 2 bases and J by 3 bases, with 16 bases between them. Germline V gene data show CDR1 as KGHSH and CDR2 as LQKENI. The CDR3 DNA, read in part, is TGTGCCAGCTCACCATCCGCAGCGCGGGCGGCTAATGAAAAA. This encodes CASSPSAARAANEK. The entire CDR3 protein is CASSPSAARAANEKLFF.

This clone turned up a few times. The CDR3 goes on 3 residues after the read ends, and that part is filled in from the germline J gene. This chain connects TRBV7-9 to TRBJ2-5; 9 bases align to TRBD1. There are 15 residues in the CDR3. V lost 2 bases, J lost 4 bases, and 5 bases stayed unmatched. Germline CDR1 reads SEHNR; CDR2 reads FQNEAQ (reference sequence). The CDR3 reads CASSLLPGQGETQYF. The CDR3 bases that were read are TGTGCCAGCAGCTTACTCCCGGGACAGGGAGAGACC.

In its sample, this clone was seen many times. The read terminates 3 residues before the CDR3 end, so the remaining end is supplied by the germline J gene. The gene calls are TRBV30 and TRBJ1-2; TRBD1 aligns across 11 bases. This CDR3 has 13 residues. Germline lookup yields CDR1 GTSNPN and CDR2 SVGIG (reference sequence). Incomplete CDR3 DNA: TGTGCCTGGAGCGGGACAGGGGGTCTAGGC. Its translation is CAWSGTGGLG. The complete CDR3 reads CAWSGTGGLGYTF.

As for this clone: The CDR3 extends 3 residues past the end of the read, so its final part is completed from the germline J gene. The genes are TRBV7-9 and TRBJ2-7; TRBD1 aligns across 9 bases. This CDR3 comprises 15 residues. CDR1 and CDR2 (germline): SEHNR, FQNEAQ (reference sequence). J lost 2 bases, V lost 3 bases, and 5 bases had no gene match. CDR3 sequence: CASSFTGTGTYEQYF. Partial CDR3 DNA: TGTGCCAGCAGCTTTACCGGGACAGGGACCTACGAG. Complete variable domain (other parts from reference TRBV7-9 and TRBJ2-7): DTGVSQNPRHKITKRGQNVTFRCDPISEHNRLYWYRQTLGQGPEFLTYFQNEAQLEKSRLLSDRFSAERPKGSFSTLEIQRTEQGDSAMYLCASSFTGTGTYEQYFGPGTRLTVT.

This clone appeared many times. The CDR3 goes on 3 residues after the read ends, and that part is filled in from the germline J gene. The chain has TRBV20-1 and TRBJ1-2; 12 positions match TRBD1. The CDR3 is 14 amino acids. Germline values: CDR1 DFQATT, CDR2 SNEGSKA (reference sequence). The DNA read from the CDR3 is TGCAGTGCGTCCGGGACAGGGGGCTACGGAGGC. This translates into CSASGTGGYGG. The full CDR3 protein is CSASGTGGYGGYTF.

On this clone itself: Read sequence stops 3 residues before the CDR3 end, and the germline J gene provides the missing end. The genes are TRBV2 and TRBJ2-1; 9 nucleotides line up with TRBD2. The CDR3 is made up of 15 amino acids. CDR1 and CDR2 from the germline V gene are SNHLY and FYNNEI. J lost 7 bases, V lost 1 base, and 5 bases had no gene match. CDR3 DNA (partial): TGTGCCAGCAGTGAAGAGCGGGGGGCGAGGAATGAG. Translation gives CASSEERGARNE. The whole CDR3 is CASSEERGARNEQFF. The whole variable domain, filled in from reference TRBV2 and TRBJ2-1, reads EPEVTQTPSHQVTQMGQEVILRCVPISNHLYFYWYRQILGQKVEFLVSFYNNEISEKSEIFDDQFSVERPDGSNFTLKIRSTKLEDSAMYFCASSEERGARNEQFFGPGTRLTVL.

Many counts were recorded for this clone. The read falls 3 residues short of the CDR3 end, and the missing part is taken from the germline J gene. The V gene is TRBV5-1, the J gene TRBJ2-2, with 7 bases matching TRBD1. Germline CDR1 SGHRS, CDR2 YFSETQ. CDR3 length equals 15 residues. After removal of 0 bases from V and 9 bases from J, the junction contained 8 bases not matched to a gene. The CDR3: CASSLGGGALRELFF. The DNA read from the CDR3 is TGCGCCAGCAGCTTGGGAGGGGGCGCTTTACGGGAG.

This clone was picked up many times. The CDR3 end lies 3 residues beyond the end of the read and is filled in from the germline J gene. The chain employs TRBV5-1 and TRBJ2-5; tentative D call: TRBD1 (5 bases). The V gene's germline CDR1 is SGHRS and CDR2 YFSETQ. Trimming took 3 bases from V and 2 from J, leaving 11 bases between them. The CDR3 length is 14 residues. The CDR3 spells CASSSHRTQETQYF. The sequenced part of the CDR3 DNA is TGCGCCAGCAGCTCCCACCGGACACAAGAGACC.

There are a few counts of this clone. The read ends 3 residues early relative to the CDR3; the germline J gene fills the gap. The gene calls are TRBV7-6 and TRBJ2-2; weak D call: TRBD2 (5 bases). The CDR3 sequence is 16 residues long. Germline CDR1 reads SGHVS; CDR2 reads FNYEAQ. The V and J ends lost 5 bases and 1 base respectively, with 14 bases between them. The chain's CDR3 is CASSHAKEGNTGELFF. The sequenced CDR3 bases are TGTGCCAGCAGCCACGCAAAAGAGGGGAACACCGGGGAG.

At least ten counts were recorded for this clone. The read finishes 3 residues shy of the CDR3 end, and the germline J gene is used to complete it. The chain employs TRBV10-3 and TRBJ2-6, with D perhaps matching TRBD1 (6 bases). Looked up from germline, CDR1 is ENHRY and CDR2 is SYGVKD. The CDR3 contains 16 residues. Trimming stripped 7 bases from V and 3 bases from J, with 16 bases between. The sequenced CDR3 bases are TGTGCCATCACGGCAATCCCAGGGGTTGGGGCCAACGTC. This codes for CAITAIPGVGANV. In full, the CDR3 reads CAITAIPGVGANVLTF.

About this clone itself: The read stops 3 residues short of the end of the CDR3; the missing end is completed from the germline J gene. This chain links TRBV7-2 with TRBJ1-1; tentative D call: TRBD1 (5 bases). V was cut by 5 bases and J by 1 base, with 8 bases left in between. This CDR3 contains 13 residues. The germline V gene has CDR1 SGHTA and CDR2 FQGNSA. The sequenced part of the CDR3 DNA is TGTGCCAGCAGCAGAGGACAGAACACTGAA. Its translation is CASSRGQNTE. Given in full, the CDR3 is CASSRGQNTEAFF.

This clone has ten or more counts. The sequence runs out 3 residues before the end of the CDR3; the remainder is reconstructed from the germline J gene. The chain recombines TRBV2 with TRBJ2-1; D gene ambiguous. The CDR3 is made up of 14 amino acids. Trimming took 6 bases from V and 7 from J, leaving 16 bases between them. In germline, CDR1 is SNHLY, CDR2 FYNNEI. CDR3 region: CASRIIAGWNEQFF. The sequenced part of the CDR3 DNA is TGTGCCAGCAGGATCATAGCCGGGTGGAATGAG.

As for this clone: The read finishes 3 residues shy of the CDR3 end, and the germline J gene is used to complete it. This chain connects TRBV7-9 to TRBJ2-3; maybe TRBD2 (5 bases). Germline CDR1 is SEHNR and CDR2 is FQNEAQ (reference sequence). This CDR3 contains 14 residues. Trimming left V 3 bases short and J 1 base short, with 8 bases between. Incomplete CDR3 DNA: TGTGCCAGCAGCTTGACTATTCGCACAGATACG. Amino acid sequence: CASSLTIRTDT. The whole CDR3 reads CASSLTIRTDTQYF. Full variable domain (missing parts from reference TRBV7-9 and TRBJ2-3): DTGVSQNPRHKITKRGQNVTFRCDPISEHNRLYWYRQTLGQGPEFLTYFQNEAQLEKSRLLSDRFSAERPKGSFSTLEIQRTEQGDSAMYLCASSLTIRTDTQYFGPGTRLTVL.

There are many counts of this clone. The CDR3 end lies 3 residues beyond the end of the read and is filled in from the germline J gene. V usage is TRBV20-1 and J usage is TRBJ2-6, with TRBD2 matching over 7 bases. The CDR3 totals 15 residues. The V gene end was trimmed by 3 bases and the J gene end by 2 bases; junction bases not matched to a gene: 4. Germline-derived CDR1 and CDR2 are DFQATT and SNEGSKA (reference sequence). CDR3 bases read: TGCAGTGCTAGGGCCAGCGGGGCTGGGGCCAACGTC. It translates to CSARASGAGANV. The full CDR3 is CSARASGAGANVLTF.

CDR3 DNA (partial): TGTGCCTGGAGTCCCGGGGAGAAA. Translation gives CAWSPGEK. The full CDR3 protein reads CAWSPGEKAFF. The J gene is TRBJ1-1, the V gene TRBV30; D is unresolved. The read finishes 3 residues shy of the CDR3 end, and the germline J gene is used to complete it. CDR3 length: 11 amino acids. Germline CDR1 is GTSNPN and CDR2 is SVGIG (reference sequence).

This clone was counted a few times. CDR3 DNA (partial): TGTGCCAGCAGCTTGGGGGACAATCTCCACATTGAG. This encodes CASSLGDNLHIE. The complete CDR3 protein is CASSLGDNLHIEQFF. V and J are TRBV5-6 and TRBJ2-1; maybe TRBD1 (6 bases). The read terminates 3 residues before the CDR3 end, so the remaining end is supplied by the germline J gene. V was shortened by 0 bases and J by 9 bases, with 16 bases between the two germline ends. The length of the CDR3 is 15 residues. CDR1 and CDR2 from the germline V gene are SGHDT and YYEEEE.

A few counts support this clone. The CDR3: CASMGQPGGGNTIYF. Incomplete CDR3 DNA: TGTGCCAGCATGGGACAGCCGGGAGGTGGAAACACC. The V call is TRBV2, the J call TRBJ1-3, with TRBD1 identical over 7 bases. The CDR3 end is not reached by the read, which stops 3 residues before it; the germline J gene fills it in. Per germline, CDR1 SNHLY and CDR2 FYNNEI. This CDR3 spans 15 amino acids. V was clipped by 7 bases and J by 3 bases; unmatched bases: 9.

This clone was seen a few times. The read is 3 residues too short to cover the CDR3 end, so that end is filled in from the germline J gene. The chain uses TRBV18 and TRBJ1-1; 7 bases match TRBD1. The CDR3 runs to 13 residues. V gave up 5 bases and J gave up 3 bases; unmatched junction bases: 3. The germline CDR1 and CDR2 sequences are KGHSH and LQKENI. CDR3 DNA, as far as it was read: TGTGCCAGCTCAGCCACAGGGGACACTGAA. It specifies CASSATGDTE. The full CDR3 is CASSATGDTEAFF.

Many counts were recorded for this clone. The read falls 3 residues short of the CDR3 end, and the missing part is taken from the germline J gene. This sequence joins TRBV20-1 and TRBJ2-2; TRBD2 agrees at 12 bases. V dropped 6 bases and J dropped 4; count of bases not matched to a gene: 3. The CDR3 totals 14 residues. Germline assignment: CDR1 DFQATT and CDR2 SNEGSKA (reference sequence). CDR3 sequence reads: CSAWGLAGTGELFF. The CDR3 DNA, read in part, is TGCAGTGCCTGGGGACTAGCGGGCACCGGGGAG.

This clone has at least ten counts. The read halts 3 residues ahead of the CDR3 end, with the missing end drawn from the germline J gene. The chain joins TRBV15 to TRBJ2-3; a possible D gene is TRBD2 (5 bases). From germline, CDR1 is LNHNV and CDR2 YYDKDF (reference sequence). There are 16 residues in the CDR3. Trimming stripped 0 bases from V and 5 bases from J, with 15 bases between. The DNA read from the CDR3 is TGTGCCACCAGCAGAGATCAGACATTCGGAGGAGATACG. Translated: CATSRDQTFGGDT. The CDR3 in its entirety is CATSRDQTFGGDTQYF. Variable domain in full (rest from reference TRBV15 and TRBJ2-3): DAMVIQNPRYQVTQFGKPVTLSCSQTLNHNVMYWYQQKSSQAPKLLFHYYDKDFNNEADTPDNFQSRRPNTSFCFLDIRSPGLGDTAMYLCATSRDQTFGGDTQYFGPGTRLTVL.

Ten or more counts support this clone. The read terminates 3 residues before the CDR3 end, so the remaining end is supplied by the germline J gene. V gene TRBV19 combines with J gene TRBJ1-5; the D is unclear. The CDR3 contains 15 residues. The ends were cut back, 8 bases at V and 1 base at J, with 15 bases in the middle. In germline, CDR1 is LNHDA, CDR2 SQIVND (reference sequence). CDR3 DNA (partial): TGTGCCAGTTACGGGCCCCGCGGGAGCAATCAGCCC. Encoded protein: CASYGPRGSNQP. The CDR3 as a whole reads CASYGPRGSNQPQHF. Complete variable domain (other parts from reference TRBV19 and TRBJ1-5): DGGITQSPKYLFRKEGQNVTLSCEQNLNHDAMYWYRQDPGQGLRLIYYSQIVNDFQKGDIAEGYSVSREKKESFPLTVTSAQKNPTAFYLCASYGPRGSNQPQHFGDGTRLSIL.